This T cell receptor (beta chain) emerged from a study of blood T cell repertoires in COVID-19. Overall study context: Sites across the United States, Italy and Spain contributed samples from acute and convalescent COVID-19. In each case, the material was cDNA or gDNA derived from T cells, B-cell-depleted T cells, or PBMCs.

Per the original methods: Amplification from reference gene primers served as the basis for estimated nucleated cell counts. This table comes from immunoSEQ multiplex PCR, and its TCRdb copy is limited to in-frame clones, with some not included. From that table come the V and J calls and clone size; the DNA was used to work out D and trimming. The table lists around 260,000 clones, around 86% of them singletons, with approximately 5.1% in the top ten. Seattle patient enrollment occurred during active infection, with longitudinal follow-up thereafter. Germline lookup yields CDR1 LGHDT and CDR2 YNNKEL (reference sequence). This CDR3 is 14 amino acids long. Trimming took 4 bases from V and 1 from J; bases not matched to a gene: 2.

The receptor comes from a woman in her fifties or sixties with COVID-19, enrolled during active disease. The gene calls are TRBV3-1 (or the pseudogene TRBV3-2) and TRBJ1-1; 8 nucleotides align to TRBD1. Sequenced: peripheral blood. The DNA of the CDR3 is TGTGCCAGCAGCCGCGGACAGGGGAACACTGAAGCTTTCTTT. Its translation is CASSRGQGNTEAFF.